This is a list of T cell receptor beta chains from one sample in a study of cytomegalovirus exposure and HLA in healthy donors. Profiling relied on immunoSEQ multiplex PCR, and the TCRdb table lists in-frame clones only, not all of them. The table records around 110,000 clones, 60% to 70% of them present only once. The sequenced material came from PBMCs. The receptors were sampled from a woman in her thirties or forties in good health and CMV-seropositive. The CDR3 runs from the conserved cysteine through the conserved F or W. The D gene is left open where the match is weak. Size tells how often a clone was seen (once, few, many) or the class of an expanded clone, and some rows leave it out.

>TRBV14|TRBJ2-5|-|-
CASSQDPLDGGLETQYF
TGTGCCAGCAGCCAAGATCCTTTGGACGGGGGGCTGGAGACCCAGTACTTC
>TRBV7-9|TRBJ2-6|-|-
CASSSIGATGANVLTF
TGTGCCAGCAGCTCCATAGGAGCTACTGGGGCCAACGTCCTGACTTTC
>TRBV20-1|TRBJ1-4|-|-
CSARREKLFF
TGCAGTGCTAGGAGAGAAAAACTGTTTTTT
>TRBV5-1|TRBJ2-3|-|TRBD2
CASSLTREGPTGDTQYF
TGCGCCAGCAGCTTGACGCGGGAGGGCCCTACTGGAGATACGCAGTATTTT
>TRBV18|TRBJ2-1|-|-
CASSPESDSLNEQFF
TGTGCCAGCTCACCCGAGAGCGACTCTCTCAATGAGCAGTTCTTC
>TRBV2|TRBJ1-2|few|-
CASRRTEHVNYGYTF
TGTGCCAGCAGAAGGACAGAGCATGTTAACTATGGCTACACCTTC
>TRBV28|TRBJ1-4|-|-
CASIASGFLHPFGEKLFF
TGTGCCAGCATAGCCTCCGGGTTCCTACACCCCTTTGGTGAAAAACTGTTTTTT
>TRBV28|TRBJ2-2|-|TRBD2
CASTPPGLAATGELFF
TGTGCCAGCACCCCACCCGGACTAGCGGCCACCGGGGAGCTGTTTTTT
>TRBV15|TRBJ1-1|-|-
CATSRNRENTEAFF
TGTGCCACCAGCAGAAACAGGGAAAACACTGAAGCTTTCTTT
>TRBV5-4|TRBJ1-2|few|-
CASSLDPSPGSGYTF
TGTGCCAGCAGCTTGGATCCCAGCCCTGGGAGTGGCTACACCTTC
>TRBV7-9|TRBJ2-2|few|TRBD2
CASSLALIGTSGKTGELFF
TGTGCCAGCAGCTTAGCGCTTATTGGGACTAGCGGGAAGACCGGGGAGCTGTTTTTT
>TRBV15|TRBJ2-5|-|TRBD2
CATSRGQAGVKGETQYF
TGTGCCACCAGCAGGGGCCAAGCGGGAGTCAAAGGGGAGACCCAGTACTTC
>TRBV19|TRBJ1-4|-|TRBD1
CASSPPGQGNEKLFF
TGTGCCAGTAGTCCTCCGGGACAGGGGAATGAAAAACTGTTTTTT
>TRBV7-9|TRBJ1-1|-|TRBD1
CASNRLMDRGQVGTEAFF
TGTGCCAGCAACCGGCTTATGGACAGGGGGCAAGTGGGGACTGAAGCTTTCTTT
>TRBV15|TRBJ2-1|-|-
CATSRARGRDNEQFF
TGTGCCACCAGCAGAGCAAGGGGGCGGGATAATGAGCAGTTCTTC
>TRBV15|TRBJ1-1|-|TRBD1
CATGRQGLNTEAFF
TGTGCCACCGGACGACAGGGCCTGAACACTGAAGCTTTCTTT
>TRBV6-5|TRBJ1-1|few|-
CASVGLGGNTEAFF
TGTGCCAGCGTAGGTCTGGGGGGGAACACTGAAGCTTTCTTT
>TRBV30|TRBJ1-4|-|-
CAWSGWDTNEKLFF
TGTGCCTGGAGTGGTTGGGACACAAATGAAAAACTGTTTTTT
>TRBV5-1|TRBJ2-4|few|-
CASSKGVAKNIQYF
TGCGCCAGCAGTAAAGGGGTAGCCAAAAACATTCAGTACTTC
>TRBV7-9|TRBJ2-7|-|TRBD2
CASSFGTSGSPYEQYF
TGTGCCAGCAGCTTCGGAACTAGCGGGAGTCCCTACGAGCAGTACTTC
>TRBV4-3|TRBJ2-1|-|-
CASSQDTGSGYNEQFF
TGCGCCAGCAGCCAAGATACCGGGAGTGGGTACAATGAGCAGTTCTTC
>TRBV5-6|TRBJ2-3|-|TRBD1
CASRYVSTGGTDTQYF
TGTGCCAGCAGATACGTGTCGACAGGGGGCACAGATACGCAGTATTTT
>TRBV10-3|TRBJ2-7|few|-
CAISDSRVNYEQYF
TGTGCCATCAGTGACTCCAGGGTGAATTACGAGCAGTACTTC
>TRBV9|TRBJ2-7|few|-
CASSVGATSMYEQYF
TGTGCCAGCAGCGTAGGGGCGACTAGTATGTACGAGCAGTACTTC
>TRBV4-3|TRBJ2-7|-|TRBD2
CASSQDVSGTIYEQYF
TGCGCCAGCAGCCAAGATGTTAGCGGGACGATTTACGAGCAGTACTTC
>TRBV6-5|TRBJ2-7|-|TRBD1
CASSSQGKKFHEQYF
TGTGCCAGCAGTTCACAGGGGAAAAAATTTCACGAGCAGTACTTC
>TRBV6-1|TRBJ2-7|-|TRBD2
CASSDTLGLAGSSYEQYF
TGTGCCAGCAGTGATACCCTGGGACTAGCGGGCAGCTCCTACGAGCAGTACTTC
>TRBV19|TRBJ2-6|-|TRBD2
CASKAGGPVGANVLTF
TGTGCCAGTAAAGCGGGAGGGCCAGTTGGGGCCAACGTCCTGACTTTC
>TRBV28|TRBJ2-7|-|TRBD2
CASSLIAGALESYEQYF
TGTGCCAGCAGTCTCATAGCGGGAGCCCTAGAATCCTACGAGCAGTACTTC